Sequencing of this T cell receptor (beta chain) was carried out in a study of cytotoxic CD8 clonotypes in ibrutinib-treated CLL. Library input was around 2.1 micrograms of DNA from cryopreserved PBMCs. The CDR3 sequence is 16 residues long. Trimming stripped 2 bases from V and 0 bases from J, with 13 bases between. Looked up from germline, CDR1 is MDHEN and CDR2 is SYDVKM. Profiling relied on immunoSEQ multiplex PCR, and the TCRdb table lists in-frame clones only, not all of them. The sample records some 200,000 clones, 55% to 85% being singletons. The rearrangement joins TRBV28 to TRBJ1-1; D unresolved. The source is a human donor with chronic lymphocytic leukemia. The sample consisted of PBMCs, taken after 24 months of ibrutinib treatment. The CDR3 here is CASSLPQNHMNTEAFF. As DNA, the CDR3 is TGTGCCAGCAGTTTACCCCAGAACCACATGAACACTGAAGCTTTCTTT.